Only a few counts were recorded for the clone carrying this TCR beta chain. Its antigen is unidentified. This CDR3 spans 15 amino acids. From germline, CDR1 is KGHSH and CDR2 LQKENI. The junction had 2 bases not matched to a gene; V was cut back by 2 bases and J by 4 bases. These data come from a study of cytomegalovirus exposure and HLA in healthy donors. General study points: In most subjects, TCR beta sequences reportedly gave accurate predictions of HLA-A and HLA-B alleles. Three CMV-associated chains proved CMV antigen-specific in vitro. Links to common viral pathogens appeared, in a later analysis, for several of the most significant clusters.

Both 60 Vbeta primers and 13 Jbeta primers went into the PCR. Clones were read by immunoSEQ multiplex PCR, and TCRdb kept only the in-frame ones, dropping some. Of about 160,000 clones listed, more than 65% are singletons. Healthy bone marrow donors made up the donors. The TCR sequence derives from a man in his forties or fifties in good health and CMV-seropositive. Sequencing was performed on PBMCs. The chain is built from TRBV18 and TRBJ1-6; TRBD1 aligns across 7 bases. This CDR3 reads CASSPGDSYNSPLHF. In DNA form, the CDR3 reads TGTGCCAGCTCACCAGGGGACAGTTATAATTCACCCCTCCACTTT.